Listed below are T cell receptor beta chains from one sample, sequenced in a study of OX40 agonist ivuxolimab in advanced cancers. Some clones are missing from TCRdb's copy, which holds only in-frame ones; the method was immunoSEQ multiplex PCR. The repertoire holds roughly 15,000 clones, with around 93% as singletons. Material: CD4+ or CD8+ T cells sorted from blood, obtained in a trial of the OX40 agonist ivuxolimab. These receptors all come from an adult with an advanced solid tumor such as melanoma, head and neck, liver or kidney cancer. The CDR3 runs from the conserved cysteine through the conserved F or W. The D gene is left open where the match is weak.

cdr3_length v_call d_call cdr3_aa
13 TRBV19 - CASSIGGVYEQYF
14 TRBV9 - CASSVGWKPYTQYF
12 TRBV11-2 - CASSSPGNTIYF
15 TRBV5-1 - CASMSGERIQETQYF
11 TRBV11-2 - CASRLTSEAFF
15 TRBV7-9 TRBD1 CASSSHSGTAYEQYF
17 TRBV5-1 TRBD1 CASSPGTGGVSSYEQYF
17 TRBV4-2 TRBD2 CASSQNGAGRGTGELFF
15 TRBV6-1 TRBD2 CASSPVAGPRNEQLF
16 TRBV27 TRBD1 CASSMLPGTGGYEQYF
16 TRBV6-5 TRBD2 CASSYSLAGSTDTQYF
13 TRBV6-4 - CASSVGIWGEQFF
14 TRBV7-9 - CASSLGVTTDTQYF
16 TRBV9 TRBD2 CASSVGLAGGPLEQYF
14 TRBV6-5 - CATSGPGASYEQYF
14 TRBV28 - CASSLMRGNTEAFF
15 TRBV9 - CASSGEGGSTDTQYF
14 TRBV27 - CASSPQGANYGYTF
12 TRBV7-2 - CASSLEGTPREF
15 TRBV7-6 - CASSPSPGGRDEQYF
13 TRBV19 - CASRRKAKETQYF
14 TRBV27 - CASSTGGLNTEAFF
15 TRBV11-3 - CASSLDRAGTGWAFF
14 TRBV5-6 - CASSLGGATDTQYF
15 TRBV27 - CASSSPERAGEKLFF
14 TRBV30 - CAWERLGAANGYTF